This T cell receptor (beta chain) appears in the sequencing data of a study of shared clonotypes between healthy human individuals. In the authors' methods: ImmunoSEQ gave junction-only sequences without quality scores, so filtering differed. The protocol was immunoSEQ multiplex PCR, while the TCRdb copy is restricted to in-frame clones and leaves out a portion. From that table come the V and J calls and clone size; the DNA was used to work out D and trimming. Among 400,000 to 550,000 clones listed, 65% to 80% were seen once. With V trimmed by 5 bases and J by 2 bases, 6 bases remained unmatched. CDR1 and CDR2 from the germline V gene are SGHVS and FQNEAQ. The CDR3 spans 14 residues. This clone was counted between two and nine times.

J is TRBJ2-7 and V is TRBV7-8; 7 nucleotides align to TRBD1. This TCR was sampled from a woman in her thirties or forties in good health. Some clones in this sample may be carry-over from other donors' samples. The source material was PBMCs. CDR3 residues: CASSPTGSPYEQYF. As DNA, the CDR3 is TGTGCCAGCAGCCCGACAGGGTCTCCCTACGAGCAGTACTTC.